The 21 T cell receptor beta chains given below trace back to one sample, sequenced in a study of T cell changes during pregnancy in multiple sclerosis. Sequencing used immunoSEQ multiplex PCR; TCRdb keeps in-frame clones, though not all of them. The sample carries tens of thousands of clones, over 80% recorded once. The source was CD4+ T cells from peripheral blood mononuclear cells, collected in the third trimester of pregnancy. These receptors came from a female donor with multiple sclerosis, enrolled in a pregnancy study.

The V and J genes are TRBV2 and TRBJ1-1, with D tentatively TRBD1 (6 bases). Germline V CDR1 and CDR2: SNHLY, FYNNEI. V was cut by 5 bases and J by 7 bases, with 14 bases left in between. This CDR3 is built from 13 residues. The CDR3 bases are TGTGCCAGCAGTACCGGACAGAACCTTGAAGCTTTCTTT. Translated, it gives CASSTGQNLEAFF.

V is TRBV27 and J is TRBJ2-5; D call uncertain. CDR1 is MNHEY, CDR2 SMNVEV, per germline (reference sequence). V gave up 5 bases and J gave up 2 bases, with 3 bases separating them. This CDR3 spans 11 amino acids. The CDR3 bases are TGTGCCAGCAGTCATCAAGAGACCCAGTACTTC. This gives the protein CASSHQETQYF.

The chain is built from TRBV18 and TRBJ1-2; maybe TRBD1 (5 bases). The CDR3 runs to 17 residues. V was shortened by 3 bases and J by 2 bases, with 19 bases between the two germline ends. Germline loops: CDR1 KGHSH, CDR2 LQKENI. The CDR3 loop reads CASSPTRVEAGNYGYTF. The DNA for the CDR3 is TGTGCCAGCTCACCGACTAGGGTTGAGGCAGGGAACTATGGCTACACCTTC.

This sequence joins TRBV6-5 and TRBJ2-7, with 7 nucleotides matching TRBD1. The germline CDR1 and CDR2 sequences are MNHEY and SVGAGI. The CDR3 length is 14 residues. With V trimmed by 6 bases and J by 0 bases, 5 bases remained unmatched. CDR3: CASSTTGASYEQYF. In DNA, the CDR3 is TGTGCCAGCAGCACAACAGGGGCCTCCTACGAGCAGTACTTC.

Note on this clone: Compared with germline, one end of the junction differs, possibly owing to a read error. V usage is TRBV30 and J usage is TRBJ2-7; 12 nucleotides match TRBD2. The CDR3 has 13 amino acids. Germline CDR1 GTSNPN, CDR2 SVGIG (reference sequence). CDR3 region: CAWTMTSGGPLHF. Here the CDR3 DNA reads TGTGCCTGGACAATGACTAGCGGGGGTCCTCTGCACTTC.

The rearrangement joins TRBV19 to TRBJ2-2, with D perhaps matching TRBD1 (6 bases). Trimming stripped 5 bases from V and 4 bases from J, with 14 bases between. The length of the CDR3 is 15 residues. Germline CDR1 and CDR2: LNHDA and SQIVND (reference sequence). The CDR3, as DNA: TGTGCCAGTAGTTTGGCAGGGGCTGGCACCGGGGAGCTGTTTTTT. This codes for CASSLAGAGTGELFF.

The chain uses TRBV5-5 and TRBJ1-4, with D unclear. Germline CDR1 is SGHKS and CDR2 is YYEKEE (reference sequence). V dropped 2 bases and J dropped 7 bases, with 9 bases sitting between them. The CDR3 contains 13 residues. CDR3 coding DNA: TGTGCCAGCAGCTTTATCACGGGTGAAAAACTGTTTTTT. Protein sequence: CASSFITGEKLFF.

CDR3 nucleotides: TGTGCCAGCTCACCGAACCAGGGATCCTCCTACGAGCAGTACTTC. Its protein product is CASSPNQGSSYEQYF. This chain connects TRBV18 to TRBJ2-7, with D perhaps matching TRBD1 (5 bases). Germline assignment: CDR1 KGHSH and CDR2 LQKENI. The V gene lost 3 bases and the J gene lost 0 bases, with 12 bases spanning the gap. The CDR3 is 15 amino acids.

The rearrangement joins TRBV6-5 to TRBJ2-7, with 7 bases lining up with TRBD1. The germline gives CDR1 MNHEY, CDR2 SVGAGI. V lost 0 bases to trimming and J lost 2 bases; unmatched junction nucleotides: 4. The CDR3 sequence is 15 residues long. DNA of the CDR3: TGTGCCAGCAGTTACTCCCGGGACAGTACCTACGAGCAGTACTTC. Its protein product is CASSYSRDSTYEQYF.

V usage is TRBV12-5 and J usage is TRBJ1-2; D unclear. Germline loops: CDR1 LGHNT, CDR2 FRNRAP. Deletions cut 6 bases from V and 5 bases from J, with 7 bases between. This CDR3 has 11 amino acids. CDR3 amino acids: CASGAGYGYTF. DNA of the CDR3: TGTGCTAGTGGAGCGGGGTATGGCTACACCTTC.

The rearrangement links TRBV6-7 to TRBJ1-1; D remains unclear. TRBV6-7 is reported as an ORF; its role is uncertain. The ends were cut back, 1 base at V and 0 bases at J, with 15 bases in the middle. The CDR3 runs 17 residues. The CDR3 sequence: CASSYLGPPNLNTEAFF. The CDR3 DNA reads as TGTGCCAGCAGTTACTTGGGCCCGCCGAACTTGAACACTGAAGCTTTCTTT.

V is TRBV5-4 and J is TRBJ2-7, with a possible D match to TRBD1 (5 bases). This CDR3 region has 14 residues. Germline loops: CDR1 SGHNT, CDR2 YYREEE (reference sequence). Trimming pared 3 bases from V and 5 bases from J, leaving 15 bases between. CDR3 nucleotides: TGTGCCAGCAGCTCCGCTGACAGTCGGCACGAGCAGTACTTC. It translates to CASSSADSRHEQYF.

The rearrangement links TRBV7-3 to TRBJ1-2; D unresolved. The CDR3 runs to 14 residues. Germline V gene lookup returns CDR1 SGHTA and CDR2 FQGTGA. The germline V and J ends were trimmed by 2 bases and 8 bases, with 15 bases remaining between them. CDR3 DNA sequence: TGTGCCAGCAGCTTAGGTCCAGGTCGAGAGGGCTACACCTTC. Protein: CASSLGPGREGYTF.

J is TRBJ2-1 and V is TRBV11-1, with TRBD1 identical over 8 bases. The junction had 10 bases not matched to a gene; V was cut back by 2 bases and J by 4 bases. This CDR3 is built from 17 residues. The germline gives CDR1 SGHAT, CDR2 FQDESV (reference sequence). CDR3 DNA: TGTGCCAGCAGCTTACCGCAGGGGACAGGCCTGTACAATGAGCAGTTCTTC. Translating it yields CASSLPQGTGLYNEQFF.

This chain joins TRBV5-1 and TRBJ2-3, with 11 bases matching TRBD2. The CDR3 runs 17 residues. V dropped 4 bases and J dropped 1; count of bases not matched to a gene: 8. CDR1 and CDR2 (germline): SGHRS, YFSETQ. Here the CDR3 reads CASSLLLAGGRTDTQYF. For the CDR3, the DNA is TGCGCCAGCAGCCTCCTCCTAGCGGGGGGCCGCACAGATACGCAGTATTTT.

This clone came up a few times. This rearrangement joins TRBV6-1 to TRBJ2-1, with 10 nucleotides matching TRBD1. V lost 2 bases to trimming and J lost 6 bases; unmatched junction nucleotides: 1. This CDR3 has 14 residues. Germline values: CDR1 MNHNS, CDR2 SASEGT. The CDR3 sequence: CASSEWTGGNEQFF. DNA of the CDR3: TGTGCCAGCAGTGAATGGACAGGGGGCAATGAGCAGTTCTTC.

This clone has just a few counts. V gene TRBV29-1 combines with J gene TRBJ2-3; TRBD1 matches at 11 bases. The trim removed 1 base at V and 2 bases at J, leaving 5 bases unmatched. CDR1 is SQVTM, CDR2 ANQGSEA, per germline. The CDR3 has 16 amino acids. CDR3 protein: CSVEGVGQGATDTQYF. The CDR3 region has the DNA TGCAGCGTTGAAGGCGTCGGACAGGGGGCCACAGATACGCAGTATTTT.

The rearrangement uses TRBV25-1 and TRBJ1-6; 9 positions match TRBD1. Germline V gene sequence: CDR1 MGHDK, CDR2 SYGVNS. Unmatched junction bases numbered 10, after V lost 2 bases and J lost 5 bases. The CDR3 is made up of 18 amino acids. The CDR3 loop reads CASSERDRDRFHNSPLHF. In DNA form, the CDR3 reads TGTGCCAGCAGTGAAAGGGACAGGGACCGTTTCCATAATTCACCCCTCCACTTT.

This chain joins TRBV11-2 and TRBJ2-2, with D perhaps TRBD1 (5 bases). The length of the CDR3 is 14 residues. V lost 5 bases to trimming and J lost 6 bases, with 13 bases between them. Germline-derived CDR1 and CDR2 are SGHAT and FQNNGV. CDR3 region: CASSNPRRAGELFF. The CDR3 DNA reads TGTGCCAGCAGCAATCCTCGCAGGGCCGGGGAGCTGTTTTTT. Full variable domain (outside the CDR3, taken from reference TRBV11-2 and TRBJ2-2): EAGVAQSPRYKIIEKRQSVAFWCNPISGHATLYWYQQILGQGPKLLIQFQNNGVVDDSQLPKDRFSAERLKGVDSTLKIQPAKLEDSAVYLCASSNPRRAGELFFGEGSRLTVL.

J is TRBJ1-1 and V is TRBV11-1; D is perhaps TRBD1 (5 bases). V lost 5 bases, J lost 1 base, and 8 bases lay in between. The CDR3 is made up of 13 amino acids. Germline CDR1 SGHAT, CDR2 FQDESV (reference sequence). The CDR3: CASSAGRNTEAFF. The CDR3 bases are TGTGCCAGCAGCGCGGGACGGAACACTGAAGCTTTCTTT.

CDR3 amino acids: CASSLAGDPAIGELFF. The DNA for the CDR3 is TGCGCCAGCAGCTTGGCGGGGGATCCAGCAATCGGGGAGCTGTTTTTT. The chain joins TRBV5-1 to TRBJ2-2, with D possibly matching TRBD2 (6 bases). The V gene's germline CDR1 is SGHRS and CDR2 YFSETQ. V lost 0 bases to trimming and J lost 7 bases, with 16 bases between them. This CDR3 spans 16 amino acids.